The next 3 T cell receptor beta chains were all read from a single sample in a study of blood T cells in healthy people across ages. A second PCR of about 7 to 12 cycles used a sample-barcoded 5' primer and a J-beta primer mix. TCRdb passed the 5' RACE reads through MiXCR, listing each CDR3 protein once. The table has under 1,000,000 distinct CDR3 sequences, about 37% seen once. Sequenced material: blood. These receptors came from a young man in good health.

This clonotype showed up just once. The chain couples TRBV2 to TRBJ2-7; D remains ambiguous. V was shortened by 2 bases and J by 0 bases, with 11 bases between the two germline ends. CDR3 size: 15 residues. From germline, CDR1 is SNHLY and CDR2 FYNNEI. CDR3 residues: CASSEFLGSSYEQYF. Written as DNA, the CDR3 is TGTGCCAGCAGTGAATTCTTAGGCAGCTCCTACGAGCAGTACTTC.

This clonotype occurred a few times. The chain carries TRBV28 and TRBJ1-5; 8 bases fit TRBD1. V shed 5 bases and J 5 bases; nucleotides not matched to a gene: 11. The CDR3 runs 16 residues. Germline CDR1 is MDHEN and CDR2 is SYDVKM. The CDR3 loop is CASSPIGTGGDQPQHF. In DNA form, the CDR3 reads TGTGCCAGCAGTCCTATAGGGACAGGAGGGGATCAGCCCCAGCATTTT.

J is TRBJ2-1 and V is TRBV2; TRBD2 matches at 7 bases. There are 14 residues in the CDR3. From germline, CDR1 is SNHLY and CDR2 FYNNEI. V lost 8 bases, J lost 7 bases, and 11 bases stayed unmatched. The chain's CDR3 is CASPEREGSNEQFF. Written as DNA, the CDR3 is TGTGCCAGCCCCGAAAGGGAGGGTTCAAATGAGCAGTTCTTC.